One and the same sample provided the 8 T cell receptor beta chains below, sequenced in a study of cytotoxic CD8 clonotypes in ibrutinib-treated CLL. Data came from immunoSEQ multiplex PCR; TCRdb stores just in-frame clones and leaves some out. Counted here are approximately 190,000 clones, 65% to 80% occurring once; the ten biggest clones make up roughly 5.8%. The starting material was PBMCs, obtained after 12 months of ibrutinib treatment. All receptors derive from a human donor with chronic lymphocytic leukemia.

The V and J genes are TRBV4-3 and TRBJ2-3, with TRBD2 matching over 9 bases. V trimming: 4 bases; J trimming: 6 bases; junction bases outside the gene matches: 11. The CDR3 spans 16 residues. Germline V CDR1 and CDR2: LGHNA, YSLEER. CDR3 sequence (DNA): TGCGCCAGCAGCCGGCGGGAGGGCCCTACCCGGGATACGCAGTATTTT. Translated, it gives CASSRREGPTRDTQYF.

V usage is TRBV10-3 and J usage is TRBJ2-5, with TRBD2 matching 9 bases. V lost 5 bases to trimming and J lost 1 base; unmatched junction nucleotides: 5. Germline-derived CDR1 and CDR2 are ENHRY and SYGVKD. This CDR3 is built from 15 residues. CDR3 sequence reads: CAISLAGELQETQYF. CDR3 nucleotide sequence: TGTGCCATCAGTTTAGCGGGAGAGCTCCAAGAGACCCAGTACTTC.

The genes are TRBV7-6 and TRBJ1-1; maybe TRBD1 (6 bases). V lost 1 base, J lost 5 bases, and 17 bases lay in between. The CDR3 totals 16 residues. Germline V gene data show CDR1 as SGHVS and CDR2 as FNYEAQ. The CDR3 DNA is TGTGCCAGCAGCTTAGGGGCGACAGGCCATAAGACTGAAGCTTTCTTT. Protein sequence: CASSLGATGHKTEAFF.

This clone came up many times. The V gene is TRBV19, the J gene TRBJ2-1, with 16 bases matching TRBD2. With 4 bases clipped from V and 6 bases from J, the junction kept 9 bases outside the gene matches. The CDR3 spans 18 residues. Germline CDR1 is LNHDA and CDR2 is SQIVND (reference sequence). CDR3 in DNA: TGTGCCAGTAGTAGGGGACTAGCGGGGGGGCCTGTTGCCAATGAGCAGTTCTTC. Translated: CASSRGLAGGPVANEQFF.

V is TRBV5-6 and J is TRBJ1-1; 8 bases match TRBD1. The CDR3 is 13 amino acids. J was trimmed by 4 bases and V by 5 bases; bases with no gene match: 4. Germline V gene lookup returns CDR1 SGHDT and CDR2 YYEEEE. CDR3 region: CASRRDRGTEAFF. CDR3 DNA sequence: TGTGCCAGCAGACGAGACAGGGGCACTGAAGCTTTCTTT.

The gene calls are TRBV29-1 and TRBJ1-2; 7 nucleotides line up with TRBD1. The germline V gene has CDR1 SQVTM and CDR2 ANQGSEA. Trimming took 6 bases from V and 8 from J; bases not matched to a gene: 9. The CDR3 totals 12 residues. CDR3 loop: CSVTGTAQGYTF. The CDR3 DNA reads TGCAGCGTGACAGGGACAGCTCAGGGCTACACCTTC.

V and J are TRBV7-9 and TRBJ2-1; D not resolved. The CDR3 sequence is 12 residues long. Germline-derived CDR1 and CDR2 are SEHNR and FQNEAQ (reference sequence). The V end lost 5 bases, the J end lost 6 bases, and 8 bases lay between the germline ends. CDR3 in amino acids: CASSPLSNEQFF. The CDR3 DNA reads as TGTGCCAGCAGCCCTCTCTCCAATGAGCAGTTCTTC.

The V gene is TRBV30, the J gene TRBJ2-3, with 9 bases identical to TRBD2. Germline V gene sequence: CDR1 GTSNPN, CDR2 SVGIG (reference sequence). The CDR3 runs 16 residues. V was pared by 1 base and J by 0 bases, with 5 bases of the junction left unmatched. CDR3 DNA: TGTGCCTGGAGTGGAAGGGCGGGAGGGAGCACAGATACGCAGTATTTT. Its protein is CAWSGRAGGSTDTQYF.